This T cell receptor (beta chain) was retrieved from a study of blood T cell repertoires in COVID-19. Study summary: Some COVID-19 samples were acute and others convalescent; all came from the United States, Italy and Spain.

In the source study's methods: Reference gene primer amplification yielded estimated nucleated cell counts. Data came from immunoSEQ multiplex PCR; TCRdb stores just in-frame clones and leaves some out. V and J calls plus clone size are reproduced from that table; the DNA served to infer D and trimming. The repertoire holds roughly 66,000 clones, with approximately 82% as singletons. The V gene lost 5 bases and the J gene lost 5 bases, with 15 bases spanning the gap. The CDR3 is 15 residues long. Germline assignment: CDR1 MNHNY and CDR2 SVGAGI (reference sequence). This chain joins TRBV6-6 and TRBJ1-4, with D perhaps TRBD1 (6 bases). Material for sequencing was peripheral blood. The receptor comes from a man in his sixties with acute or convalescent COVID-19. CDR3 DNA sequence: TGTGCCAGCAGTCCCTCAGACAGGCCCAATGAAAAACTGTTTTTT. This sequence encodes CASSPSDRPNEKLFF.